This T cell receptor beta chain was identified during a study of blood T cells in healthy people across ages. This clonotype was seen only a few times. As yet, its antigen is unknown. Germline V lookup: CDR1 SGHTA, CDR2 FQGTGA. The ends were cut back, 4 bases at V and 1 base at J, with 21 bases in the middle. The CDR3 loop spans 18 amino acids. Findings and caveats of the study: Naive and antigen-experienced cells could not be conclusively compared, given unsorted PBMCs.

A second PCR, run for about 6 to 11 cycles, used a sample-barcoded 5' primer plus a J-beta primer mix. In TCRdb, the 5' RACE reads were re-called with MiXCR into one record per CDR3 protein. Found here are more than 900,000 distinct CDR3 sequences, approximately 32% of them singletons; the top ten hold 9.5% to 13%. Another study also made use of these data, one on T cells of mothers and their children. As reported in that work: A few mothers and their six children, all healthy Caucasians, donated.

The source material was blood. The rearrangement links TRBV7-3 to TRBJ2-3, with D possibly TRBD2 on 5 matching bases. The sequence derives from a woman between 35 and 50 years old in good health. The CDR3 region has the DNA TGTGCCAGCAGCTCGAACGTGGGCTTTCAGGAGGGCACAGATACGCAGTATTTT. As protein: CASSSNVGFQEGTDTQYF.